The sequence of this T cell receptor beta chain was determined in a study of response to subunit inactivated influenza vaccine. The CDR3 has 15 amino acids. The germline V gene has CDR1 SGHAT and CDR2 FQNNGV. Trimming shortened V by 1 base and J by 6 bases, and 13 bases separated the two germline ends. Study-level findings and limits: The study's authors posited that every seasonal influenza vaccination enlists few new T cells.

Of note for this clonotype: The antigen is undetermined.

MiXCR, applied by TCRdb to the RT-PCR reads, yields one record per CDR3 protein. The table lists a few hundred thousand distinct CDR3 sequences, roughly 20% of them singletons. Sequenced material: PBMCs from blood, taken around 22 months after vaccination. The chain couples TRBV11-2 to TRBJ2-1; D perhaps matches TRBD2 (5 bases). The receptor comes from a man in his fifties or sixties who received an inactivated influenza vaccine. The CDR3 sequence is CASSLAGVFINEQFF. The CDR3 nucleotides are TGTGCCAGCAGCTTAGCCGGGGTTTTTATCAATGAGCAGTTCTTC.